This T cell receptor beta chain was captured by sequencing in a study of long-term antiretroviral therapy in people with HIV. As for the study in general: The 2015 recommendation for immediate ART came about a decade after the earliest samples.

Survey level was the resolution at which the v3.0 immunoSEQ assay ran. A target of about 35,000-50,000 T-cell genomes per sample was set for sequencing. Data came from immunoSEQ multiplex PCR; TCRdb stores just in-frame clones and leaves some out. The sample shows 25,000 to 30,000 clones, 70% to 90% of them seen only once. The CDR3 totals 16 residues. The trim removed 0 bases at V and 3 bases at J, leaving 6 bases unmatched. In germline, CDR1 is MGHRA, CDR2 YSYEKL. Donors needed at least one pre-ART PBMC sample plus at least two post-ART samples. This TCR derives from a man in his forties or fifties with HIV. The genes are TRBV4-1 and TRBJ2-7, with TRBD1 matching 9 bases. The sample consisted of unsorted PBMCs, taken 3 years after starting antiretroviral therapy. In nucleotides, the CDR3 is TGCGCCAGCAGCCAAGATTGGAGACAGGGGGTCTACGAGCAGTACTTC. Amino acid sequence: CASSQDWRQGVYEQYF.